Described below is a single TCR beta chain sequence and its context. These data belong to a study of Ad26.COV2.S vaccination and SARS-CoV-2 variants. Indicated treatment: over 15 received Ad26.COV2.S at low or high dose, single or two shots; 5 received placebo; per-sample allocation not given. On day 63 after the first injection, vaccine and placebo recipients gave samples. V lost 2 bases, J lost 5 bases, and 2 bases stayed unmatched. Per the germline V gene, CDR1 is MNHEY and CDR2 is SVGAGI. CDR3 length equals 15 residues. Sequenced by immunoSEQ multiplex PCR; TCRdb stores in-frame clones only, minus some. Of about 480,000 clones listed, around nine tenths are singletons.

The sequence was obtained from a person aged 18-60 years who received the Ad26.COV2.S COVID-19 vaccine or a placebo. The input for sequencing was peripheral blood, taken in a trial of Ad26.COV2.S vaccine versus placebo. This chain uses TRBV6-5 with TRBJ2-3, with 12 bases that match TRBD2. CDR3 sequence reads: CASSYTSGRIDTQYF. The CDR3 nucleotides read TGTGCCAGCAGTTACACTAGCGGGAGGATAGATACGCAGTATTTT.